These 10 T cell receptor beta chains came from one sample sequenced in a study of T cell repertoires in cytomegalovirus infection. From the reads, TCRdb called clonotypes with MiXCR, one entry per CDR3 protein. Of about half a million distinct CDR3 sequences listed, around 30% are singletons. Their target antigens are unknown. The sample consisted of cultured PBMCs, taken from culture after CMV antigen stimulation. These receptors were obtained from a human donor in good health (CMV status not recorded). Some clones in this sample may be carry-over from other donors' samples.

The chain employs TRBV7-8 and TRBJ1-1; weak D call: TRBD1 (6 bases). CDR1 is SGHVS, CDR2 FQNEAQ, per germline. Between the trimmed V and J ends, which lost 4 bases and 1 base, there was a span of 16 bases. The length of the CDR3 is 16 residues. The CDR3 DNA sequence: TGTGCCAGCAGCTCACCAGAGGGGGTGTCGAACACTGAAGCTTTCTTT. It yields the protein CASSSPEGVSNTEAFF.

The CDR3 is CASSPYGVRSTEAFF. Written as DNA, the CDR3 is TGTGCCAGCAGCCCCTACGGCGTACGGAGTACTGAAGCTTTCTTT. The chain combines TRBV7-3 with TRBJ1-1; D is uncertain. The CDR3 consists of 15 residues. With 5 bases removed from V and 5 bases from J, the gap between germline ends came to 18 bases. Germline CDR1 is SGHTA and CDR2 is FQGTGA. The full variable domain, with the rest looked up from reference TRBV7-3 and TRBJ1-1, is GAGVSQTPSNKVTEKGKYVELRCDPISGHTALYWYRQSLGQGPEFLIYFQGTGAADDSGLPNDRFFAVRPEGSVSTLKIQRTERGDSAVYLCASSPYGVRSTEAFFGQGTRLTVV.

This chain links TRBV7-6 with TRBJ1-1; no definite D call. Germline V lookup: CDR1 SGHVS, CDR2 FNYEAQ. Deletions cut 5 bases from V and 5 bases from J, with 9 bases between. This CDR3 has 12 residues. CDR3 nucleotide sequence: TGTGCCAGCAGCCTCGATGGTACTGAAGCTTTCTTT. This codes for CASSLDGTEAFF. Filled out from reference TRBV7-6 and TRBJ1-1, the complete variable domain reads GAGVSQSPRYKVTKRGQDVALRCDPISGHVSLYWYRQALGQGPEFLTYFNYEAQQDKSGLPNDRFSAERPEGSISTLTIQRTEQRDSAMYRCASSLDGTEAFFGQGTRLTVV.

This clonotype was picked up a small number of times. The chain employs TRBV7-2 and TRBJ2-1; 8 nucleotides agree with TRBD2. The CDR3 loop spans 16 amino acids. From germline, CDR1 is SGHTA and CDR2 FQGNSA. Losses at the gene ends were 5 bases for V and 4 bases for J; bases not matched to a gene: 10. CDR3 loop: CASSPTRLAQYNEQFF. In DNA, the CDR3 is TGTGCCAGCAGCCCTACCCGACTAGCGCAGTACAATGAGCAGTTCTTC.

The CDR3 sequence is CASRQGLAANNEQFF. CDR3 sequence (DNA): TGCGCCAGCAGACAAGGACTAGCGGCCAACAATGAGCAGTTCTTC. This chain connects TRBV5-1 to TRBJ2-1; TRBD2 agrees at 10 bases. The J segment lost 5 bases and the V segment lost 5 bases, leaving 7 bases of the junction unmatched. This CDR3 spans 15 amino acids. CDR1 SGHRS and CDR2 YFSETQ come from the germline V gene.

The chain has TRBV14 and TRBJ1-1; D is unresolved. The CDR3 extends over 12 amino acids. V was clipped by 6 bases and J by 3 bases, with 8 bases between them. CDR1 is SGHDN, CDR2 FVKESK, per germline. CDR3 DNA: TGTGCCAGCAGGGACGGGGACACTGAAGCTTTCTTT. Translation: CASRDGDTEAFF.

This clonotype has a count of ten or more. This chain joins TRBV7-2 and TRBJ1-1, with a tentative D call TRBD1 (5 bases). Germline V lookup: CDR1 SGHTA, CDR2 FQGNSA. Trimming shortened V by 0 bases and J by 7 bases, and 9 bases separated the two germline ends. The CDR3 has 13 amino acids. The CDR3 DNA is TGTGCCAGCAGCTTAGCCAGGGCGGGTGAAGCTTTCTTT. Its protein is CASSLARAGEAFF. The whole variable domain, filled in from reference TRBV7-2 and TRBJ1-1, reads GAGVSQSPSNKVTEKGKDVELRCDPISGHTALYWYRQSLGQGLEFLIYFQGNSAPDKSGLPSDRFSAERTGGSVSTLTIQRTQQEDSAVYLCASSLARAGEAFFGQGTRLTVV.

The rearrangement uses TRBV2 and TRBJ1-2; D is possibly TRBD1 (5 bases). Trimming cost V 4 bases and J 4 bases, with 10 bases left between them. This CDR3 contains 13 residues. Germline V gene lookup returns CDR1 SNHLY and CDR2 FYNNEI. The CDR3 region has the DNA TGTGCCAGCAGTGGGGACGGGAGCTATGGCTACACCTTC. Protein sequence: CASSGDGSYGYTF.

This clonotype has more than one count but fewer than ten. This rearrangement joins TRBV12-5 to TRBJ2-1; D not resolved. Germline loops: CDR1 LGHNT, CDR2 FRNRAP. With 3 bases removed from V and 5 bases from J, the gap between germline ends came to 14 bases. The CDR3 covers 15 residues. The CDR3 region is CASGFLGQINNEQFF. In nucleotides, the CDR3 is TGTGCTAGTGGTTTCCTAGGTCAGATAAACAATGAGCAGTTCTTC.

This clonotype was counted only a few times. For the CDR3, the DNA is TGTGCCAGCAGTTCAGGGACACCCAGCACAGATACGCAGTATTTT. Its translation is CASSSGTPSTDTQYF. The rearrangement uses TRBV12-3 or TRBV12-4 and TRBJ2-3, with D tentatively TRBD1 (6 bases). The CDR3 contains 15 residues. Trimming shortened V by 4 bases and J by 0 bases, and 11 bases separated the two germline ends.